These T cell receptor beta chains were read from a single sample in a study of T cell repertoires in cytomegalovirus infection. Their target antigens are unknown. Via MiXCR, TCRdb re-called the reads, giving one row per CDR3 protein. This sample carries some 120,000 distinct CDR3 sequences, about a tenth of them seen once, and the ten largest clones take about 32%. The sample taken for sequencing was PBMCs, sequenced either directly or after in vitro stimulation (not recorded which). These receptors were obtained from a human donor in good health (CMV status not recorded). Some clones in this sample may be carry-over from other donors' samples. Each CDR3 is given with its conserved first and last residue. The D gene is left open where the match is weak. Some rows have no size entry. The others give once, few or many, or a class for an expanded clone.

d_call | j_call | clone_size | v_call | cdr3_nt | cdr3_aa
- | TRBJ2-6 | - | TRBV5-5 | TGTGCCAGCAGCTTTGAGCCCCGAGGAGGGGCCAACGTCCTGACTTTC | CASSFEPRGGANVLTF
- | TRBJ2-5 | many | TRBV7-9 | TGTGCCAGCGGTCCCCGGGGGGCGAAAGAGACCCAGTACTTC | CASGPRGAKETQYF
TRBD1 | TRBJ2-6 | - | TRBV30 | TGTGCCTGGAGCCGGGACAGGGGGCTCCCGGGGGCCAACGTCCTGACTTTC | CAWSRDRGLPGANVLTF
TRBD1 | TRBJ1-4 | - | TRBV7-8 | TGTGCCAGCAGCTCATACAGGGGCCCCGTTGAAAAACTGTTTTTT | CASSSYRGPVEKLFF
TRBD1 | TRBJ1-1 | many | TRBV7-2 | TGTGCCAGCAGCCCGGGACAGAGGAGGTCTGAAGCTTTCTTT | CASSPGQRRSEAFF
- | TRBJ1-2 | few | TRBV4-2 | TGTGCCAGCAGCCAGGAACAAAACTATGGCTACACCTTC | CASSQEQNYGYTF
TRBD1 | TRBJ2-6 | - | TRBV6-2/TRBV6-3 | TGTGCCAGCAGGACAGGGGCGCCCCGCTCTGGGGCCAACGTCCTGACTTTC | CASRTGAPRSGANVLTF
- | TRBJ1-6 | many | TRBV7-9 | TGTGCCAGCAGCCCGCGCTATAATTCACCCCTCCACTTT | CASSPRYNSPLHF
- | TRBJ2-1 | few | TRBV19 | TGTGCCAGTACTGCCCCAAGGCCCGGAGCCGTCGGTGGCAGCTCCTACAATGAGCAGTTCTTC | CASTAPRPGAVGGSSYNEQFF
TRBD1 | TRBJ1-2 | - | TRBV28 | TGTGCCAGCAGACCCGTGACAGGGAAGAGTGGCTACACCTTC | CASRPVTGKSGYTF
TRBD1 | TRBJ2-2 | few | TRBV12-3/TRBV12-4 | TGTGCCAGCAGTTCTCCGGGACAGGGGGATTTCGGGGAGCTGTTTTTT | CASSSPGQGDFGELFF
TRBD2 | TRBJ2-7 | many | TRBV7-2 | TGTGCCAGCAGCCCCCGTGGCGGGAGGGCTGGATACGAGCAGTACTTC | CASSPRGGRAGYEQYF
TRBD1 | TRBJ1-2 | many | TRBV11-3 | TGTGCCAGCAGCTTGGGACAGGACTATGGCTACACCTTC | CASSLGQDYGYTF
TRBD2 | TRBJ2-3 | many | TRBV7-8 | TGTGCCAGCAGCCTCGGGTCCTCTGGAGCGGGAGTGACAGATACGCAGTATTTT | CASSLGSSGAGVTDTQYF
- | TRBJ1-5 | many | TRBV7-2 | TGTGCCAGCAGCTTAAATAATCAGCCCCAGCATTTT | CASSLNNQPQHF
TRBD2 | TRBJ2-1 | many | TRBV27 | TGTGCCAGCAGTTTATCCATGGGACTAGCGGGAGTCAATGAGCAGTTCTTC | CASSLSMGLAGVNEQFF
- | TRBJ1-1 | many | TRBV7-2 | TGTGCCAGCAGCTTAGTGGGGGCTACTGAAGCTTTCTTT | CASSLVGATEAFF
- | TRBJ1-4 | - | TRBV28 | TGTGCCAGCAGTTTAGGGGGGCCGGGGGGCGAAAAACTGTTTTTT | CASSLGGPGGEKLFF
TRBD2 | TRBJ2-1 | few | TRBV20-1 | TGCAGTGCGCGACCGGGACTAGCGGCCCTTACGAGCTCCTACAATGAGCAGTTCTTC | CSARPGLAALTSSYNEQFF
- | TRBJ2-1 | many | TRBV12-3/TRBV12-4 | TGTGCCAGCGGGACCCTGGGCTCCTACAATGAGCAGTTCTTC | CASGTLGSYNEQFF
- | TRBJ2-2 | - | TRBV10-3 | TGTGCCATCAGTGAGTCGGCCGGGGAGCTGTTTTTT | CAISESAGELFF
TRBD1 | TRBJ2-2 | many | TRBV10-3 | TGTGCCATCAGACAGGGGGCTAGGGACACCGGGGAGCTGTTTTTT | CAIRQGARDTGELFF